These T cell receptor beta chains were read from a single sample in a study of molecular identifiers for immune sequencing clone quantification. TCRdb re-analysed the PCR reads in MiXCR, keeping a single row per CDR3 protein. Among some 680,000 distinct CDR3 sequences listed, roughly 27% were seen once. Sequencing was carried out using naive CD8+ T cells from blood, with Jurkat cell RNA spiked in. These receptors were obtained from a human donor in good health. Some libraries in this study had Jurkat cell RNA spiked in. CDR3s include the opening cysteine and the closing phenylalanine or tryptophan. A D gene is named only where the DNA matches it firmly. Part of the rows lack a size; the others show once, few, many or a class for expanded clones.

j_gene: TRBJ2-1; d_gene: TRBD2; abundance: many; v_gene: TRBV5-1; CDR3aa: CASIGSGSASGEQFF; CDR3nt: TGCGCCAGCATAGGTAGCGGGAGTGCCTCCGGTGAGCAGTTCTTC
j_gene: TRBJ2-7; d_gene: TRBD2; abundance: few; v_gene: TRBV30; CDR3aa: CAWSLGSGWSLYEQYF; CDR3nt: TGTGCCTGGAGTTTGGGTAGCGGGTGGTCCCTCTACGAGCAGTACTTC
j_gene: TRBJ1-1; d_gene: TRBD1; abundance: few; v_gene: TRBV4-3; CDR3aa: CASSQDRWGRGPTEAFF; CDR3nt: TGCGCCAGCAGCCAAGATAGGTGGGGCAGGGGGCCAACTGAAGCTTTCTTT
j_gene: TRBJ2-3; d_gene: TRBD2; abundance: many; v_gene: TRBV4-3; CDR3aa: CASSQEDGSGTRADTQYF; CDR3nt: TGCGCCAGCAGCCAAGAAGACGGTAGCGGGACCCGGGCAGATACGCAGTATTTT
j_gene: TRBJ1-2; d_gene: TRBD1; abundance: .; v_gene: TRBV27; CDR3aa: CANSTTTGRNYGYTF; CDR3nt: TGTGCCAACAGTACCACGACAGGGAGAAACTATGGCTACACCTTC
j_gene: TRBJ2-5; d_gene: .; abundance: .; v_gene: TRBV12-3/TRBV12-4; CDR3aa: CASSLELADQETQYF; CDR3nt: TGTGCCAGCAGTTTAGAACTAGCAGACCAAGAGACCCAGTACTTC
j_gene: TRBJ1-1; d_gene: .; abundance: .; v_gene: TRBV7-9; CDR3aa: CASSLVEGANAEAFF; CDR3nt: TGTGCCAGCAGCTTAGTTGAGGGTGCGAACGCTGAAGCTTTCTTT
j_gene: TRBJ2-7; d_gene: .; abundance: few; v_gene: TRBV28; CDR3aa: CASSLRGTRAYEQYF; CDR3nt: TGTGCCAGCAGTTTAAGGGGGACGCGGGCCTACGAGCAGTACTTC
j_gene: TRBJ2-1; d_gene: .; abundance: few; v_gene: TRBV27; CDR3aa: CASSILSWGGHNEQFF; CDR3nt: TGTGCCAGCAGTATATTAAGCTGGGGAGGCCACAATGAGCAGTTCTTC
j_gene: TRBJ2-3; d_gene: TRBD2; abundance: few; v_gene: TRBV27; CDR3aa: CASSLLAGGGPGTDTQYF; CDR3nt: TGTGCCAGCAGTCTACTAGCGGGGGGGGGACCGGGCACAGATACGCAGTATTTT
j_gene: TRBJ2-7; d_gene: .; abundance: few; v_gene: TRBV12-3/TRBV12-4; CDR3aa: CASSVIGYEQYF; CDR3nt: TGTGCCAGCAGTGTAATCGGCTACGAGCAGTACTTC
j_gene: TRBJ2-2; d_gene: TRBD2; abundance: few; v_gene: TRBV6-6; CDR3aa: CANRGKAGGIPGELFF; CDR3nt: TGTGCCAATCGGGGAAAGGCGGGAGGTATCCCCGGGGAGCTGTTTTTT
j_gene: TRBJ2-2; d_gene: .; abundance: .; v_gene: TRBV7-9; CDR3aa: CASSFRGKAGELFF; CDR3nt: TGTGCCAGCAGCTTCAGGGGAAAGGCCGGGGAGCTGTTTTTT
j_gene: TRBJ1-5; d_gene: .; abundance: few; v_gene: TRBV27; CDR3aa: CASSLGWGVQQPQHF; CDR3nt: TGTGCCAGCAGTTTAGGGTGGGGGGTCCAACAGCCCCAGCATTTT
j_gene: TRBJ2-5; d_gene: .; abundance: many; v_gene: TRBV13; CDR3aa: CASSLRADVTQYF; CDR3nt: TGTGCCAGCAGCCTCCGGGCCGACGTCACCCAGTACTTC
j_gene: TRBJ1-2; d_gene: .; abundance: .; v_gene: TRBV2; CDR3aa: CASRARDGLYGYPF; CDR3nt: TGTGCCAGCAGAGCCCGGGACGGACTCTATGGCTACCCCTTC
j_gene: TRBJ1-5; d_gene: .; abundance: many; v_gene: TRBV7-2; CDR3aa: CASSLSGGSNQPQHF; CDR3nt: TGTGCCAGCAGCTTAAGTGGCGGTAGTAATCAGCCCCAGCATTTT